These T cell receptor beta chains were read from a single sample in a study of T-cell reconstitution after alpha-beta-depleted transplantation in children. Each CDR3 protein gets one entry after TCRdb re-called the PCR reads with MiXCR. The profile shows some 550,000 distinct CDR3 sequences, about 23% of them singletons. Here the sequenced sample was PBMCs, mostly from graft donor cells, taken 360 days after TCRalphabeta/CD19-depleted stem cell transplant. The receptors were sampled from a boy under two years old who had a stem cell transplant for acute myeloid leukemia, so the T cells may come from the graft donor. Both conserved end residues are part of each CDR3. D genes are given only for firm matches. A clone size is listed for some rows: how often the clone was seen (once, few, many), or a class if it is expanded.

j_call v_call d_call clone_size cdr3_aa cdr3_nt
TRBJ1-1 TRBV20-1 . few CSAKLGGGAMNTEAFF TGCAGTGCTAAGCTGGGTGGGGGAGCGATGAACACTGAAGCTTTCTTT
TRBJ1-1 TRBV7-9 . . CASSPPRWGNTEAFF TGTGCCAGCAGCCCCCCTCGGTGGGGGAACACTGAAGCTTTCTTT
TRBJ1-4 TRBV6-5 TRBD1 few CASSYGQEGAVLGEKLFF TGTGCCAGCAGTTACGGGCAGGAGGGGGCCGTGTTAGGTGAAAAACTGTTTTTT
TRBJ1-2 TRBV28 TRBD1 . CASSFVPQGELDGYTF TGTGCCAGCAGTTTTGTCCCTCAGGGGGAATTGGATGGCTACACCTTC
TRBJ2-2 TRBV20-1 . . CGGVNTGELFF TGCGGAGGGGTCAACACCGGGGAGCTGTTTTTT
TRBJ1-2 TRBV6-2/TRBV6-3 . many CASSSTGRVGYTF TGTGCCAGCAGTTCGACCGGACGAGTGGGCTACACCTTC
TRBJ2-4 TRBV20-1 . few CSARDENIQYF TGCAGTGCTAGAGATGAAAACATTCAGTACTTC
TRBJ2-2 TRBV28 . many CASSFSQQGNTGELFF TGTGCCAGCAGTTTTTCCCAGCAGGGGAACACCGGGGAGCTGTTTTTT
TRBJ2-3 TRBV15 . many CATSSYPTDTQYF TGTGCCACCAGCAGCTACCCCACAGATACGCAGTATTTT
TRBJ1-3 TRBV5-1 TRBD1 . CASSLNTGESTIYF TGCGCCAGCAGCTTGAACACAGGGGAGAGCACCATATATTTT
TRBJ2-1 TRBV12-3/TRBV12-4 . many CASSLHGYNEQFF TGTGCCAGCAGTTTACACGGATACAATGAGCAGTTCTTC
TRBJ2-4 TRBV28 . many CASTTGVNIQYF TGTGCCAGCACGACCGGGGTAAACATTCAGTACTTC
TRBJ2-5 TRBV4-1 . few CASSQAPGQETQYF TGCGCCAGCAGCCAAGCCCCGGGGCAAGAGACCCAGTACTTC
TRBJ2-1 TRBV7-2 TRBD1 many CASSPKGGQRSYNEQFF TGTGCCAGCAGCCCGAAAGGGGGACAGAGGTCCTACAATGAGCAGTTCTTC
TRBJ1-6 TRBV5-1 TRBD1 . CASCAGGSPLHF TGCGCCAGCTGTGCAGGGGGTTCACCCCTCCACTTT
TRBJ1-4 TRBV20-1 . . CSAALVQAQREKLFF TGCAGTGCCGCATTGGTGCAGGCCCAGAGAGAAAAACTGTTTTTT
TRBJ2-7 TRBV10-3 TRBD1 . CAISVRDRTYEQYF TGTGCCATCAGTGTCCGGGACAGGACCTACGAGCAGTACTTC
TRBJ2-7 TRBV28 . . CASSLGYYEQYF TGTGCCAGCAGTTTAGGGTACTACGAGCAGTACTTC
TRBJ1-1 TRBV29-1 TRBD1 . CSGTGRLYTEAFF TGCAGCGGGACAGGGAGGCTGTACACTGAAGCTTTCTTT
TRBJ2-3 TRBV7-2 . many CASSTDGNPSTDTQYF TGTGCCAGCAGCACAGACGGGAATCCTAGCACAGATACGCAGTATTTT
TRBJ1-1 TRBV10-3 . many CAISPRGGHTEAFF TGTGCCATCAGTCCGAGAGGGGGACACACTGAAGCTTTCTTT
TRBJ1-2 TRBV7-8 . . CASSPDRQRNGGYTF TGTGCCAGCAGCCCAGACAGGCAACGCAATGGTGGCTACACCTTC
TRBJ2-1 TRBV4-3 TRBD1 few CASSPGQGQGISNEQFF TGCGCCAGCAGCCCCGGGCAGGGACAGGGTATTTCCAATGAGCAGTTCTTC
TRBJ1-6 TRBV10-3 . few CAIGSYSSPLHF TGTGCCATCGGGTCCTACAGTTCACCCCTCCACTTT
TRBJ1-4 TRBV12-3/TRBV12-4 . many CATRGEGYEKLFF TGTGCCACCAGGGGAGAGGGATATGAAAAACTGTTTTTT
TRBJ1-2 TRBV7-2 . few CASSATGLANYGYTF TGTGCCAGCAGCGCAACAGGATTAGCTAACTATGGCTACACCTTC
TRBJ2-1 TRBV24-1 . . CATSERSGSSYNEQFF TGTGCCACCAGTGAGAGATCAGGGAGCTCCTACAATGAGCAGTTCTTC
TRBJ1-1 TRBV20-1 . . CSARGLGNTEAFF TGCAGTGCTAGAGGGCTGGGGAACACTGAAGCTTTCTTT
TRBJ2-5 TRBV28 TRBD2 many CASSPLRSGRKETQYF TGTGCCAGCAGTCCACTACGTAGCGGGAGGAAAGAGACCCAGTACTTC
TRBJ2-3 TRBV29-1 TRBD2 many CSVRPAGEAKVKYF TGCAGCGTTCGCCCAGCGGGGGAGGCTAAAGTAAAGTATTTT
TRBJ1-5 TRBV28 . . CASTRDPVGPQHF TGTGCCAGCACCAGGGATCCAGTCGGGCCCCAGCATTTT
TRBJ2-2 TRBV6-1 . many CASSPTANTGELFF TGTGCCAGCTCTCCCACCGCGAACACCGGGGAGCTGTTTTTT
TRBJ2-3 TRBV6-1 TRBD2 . CARGSGFHRSTDTQYF TGTGCCAGAGGTAGCGGGTTCCATCGTAGCACAGATACGCAGTATTTT
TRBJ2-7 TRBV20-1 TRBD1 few CSARDDRVNRYEQYF TGCAGTGCTAGAGACGACAGGGTAAATCGCTACGAGCAGTACTTC
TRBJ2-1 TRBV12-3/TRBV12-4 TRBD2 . CASSFGTTDNEQFF TGTGCCAGCAGTTTTGGGACTACAGACAATGAGCAGTTCTTC
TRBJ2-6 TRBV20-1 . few CSAHGAHFSGANVLTF TGCAGTGCGCACGGGGCTCACTTCTCTGGGGCCAACGTCCTGACTTTC
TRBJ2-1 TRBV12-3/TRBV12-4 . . CASSPPGSRTLYNEQFF TGTGCCAGCAGTCCACCCGGCAGCAGAACGCTTTACAATGAGCAGTTCTTC